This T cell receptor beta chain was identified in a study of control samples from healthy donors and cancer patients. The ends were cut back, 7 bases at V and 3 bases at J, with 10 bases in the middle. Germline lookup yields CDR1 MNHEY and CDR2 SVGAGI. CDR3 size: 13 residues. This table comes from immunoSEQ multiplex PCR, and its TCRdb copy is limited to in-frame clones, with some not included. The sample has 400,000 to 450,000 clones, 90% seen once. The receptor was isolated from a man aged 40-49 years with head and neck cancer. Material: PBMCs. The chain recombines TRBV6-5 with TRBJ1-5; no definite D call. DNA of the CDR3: TGTGCCAGCACTGGGCAGCACAATCAGCCCCAGCATTTT. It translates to CASTGQHNQPQHF.